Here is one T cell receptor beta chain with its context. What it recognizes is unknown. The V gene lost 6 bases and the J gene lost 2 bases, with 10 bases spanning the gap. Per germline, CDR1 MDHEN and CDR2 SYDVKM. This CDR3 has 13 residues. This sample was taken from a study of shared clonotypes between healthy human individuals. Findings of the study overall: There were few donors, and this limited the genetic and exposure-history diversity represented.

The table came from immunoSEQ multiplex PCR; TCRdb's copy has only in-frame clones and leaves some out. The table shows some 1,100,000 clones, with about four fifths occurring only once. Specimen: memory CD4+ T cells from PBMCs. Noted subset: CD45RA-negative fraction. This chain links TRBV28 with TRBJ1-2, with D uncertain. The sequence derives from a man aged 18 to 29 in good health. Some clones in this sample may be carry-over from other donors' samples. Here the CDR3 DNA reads TGTGCCAGCAGCCCTCAGAGAAACTATGGCTACACCTTC. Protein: CASSPQRNYGYTF.